This is a list of T cell receptor beta chains from one sample in a study of blood T cell repertoires in COVID-19. Assay: immunoSEQ multiplex PCR; the TCRdb copy retains only in-frame clones and omits some. The table includes more than 300,000 clones, 80% to 90% detected once. Sequencing input: PBMCs or T cells enriched from blood (not recorded which). Receptors were obtained from a man aged 40-49 years in a cohort exposed to, infected with or recovered from COVID-19 (not recorded which). Each CDR3 is given with its conserved first and last residue. D genes are given only for firm matches. Some rows mark clone size as missing; the rest say once, few, many or name a class of expanded clone.

CDR3 protein	CDR3 DNA	J gene	clone size	D gene	V gene
CASSLDRGRAGELFF	TGTGCCAGCAGTTTGGACAGGGGAAGAGCCGGGGAGCTGTTTTTT	TRBJ2-2	once	TRBD1	TRBV7-9
CASSLGQAAFF	TGTGCCAGCAGCTTGGGACAGGCGGCTTTCTTT	TRBJ1-1	NA	NA	TRBV5-6
CASSIRGLNIQYF	TGTGCCAGTAGTATACGGGGTTTAAACATTCAGTACTTC	TRBJ2-4	once	NA	TRBV19
CASTIQATKRNGYTF	TGTGCCAGTACGATACAGGCGACCAAACGAAATGGCTACACCTTC	TRBJ1-2	few	NA	TRBV19
CASSLSGQNEQFF	TGTGCCAGTAGCCTCTCGGGACAGAATGAGCAGTTCTTC	TRBJ2-1	NA	TRBD1	TRBV19
CASSSTGVRQPQHF	TGTGCCAGCAGTTCCACAGGGGTCAGGCAGCCCCAGCATTTT	TRBJ1-5	NA	TRBD1	TRBV6-5
CASSPKREPTDTQYF	TGTGCCAGCTCACCCAAGCGGGAACCCACAGATACGCAGTATTTT	TRBJ2-3	NA	TRBD2	TRBV18
CASSIQGNTGELFF	TGTGCTAGTTCTATACAGGGAAACACCGGGGAGCTGTTTTTT	TRBJ2-2	NA	NA	TRBV12-5
CASSPTGNSPLHF	TGTGCCAGCTCACCAACGGGTAATTCACCCCTCCACTTT	TRBJ1-6	NA	NA	TRBV18
CASSSPAGGNSPLHF	TGTGCCAGCAGCTCACCCGCAGGGGGAAATTCACCCCTCCACTTT	TRBJ1-6	NA	TRBD1	TRBV7-9
CASSSGQVNYGYTF	TGCGCCAGCAGCTCCGGACAGGTCAACTATGGCTACACCTTC	TRBJ1-2	NA	TRBD1	TRBV5-1
CATSDLELAGGPSEQFF	TGTGCCACCAGTGATTTGGAATTAGCGGGAGGGCCAAGTGAGCAGTTCTTC	TRBJ2-1	NA	TRBD2	TRBV24-1
CASSRTGSQVRYTF	TGTGCCAGCAGCCGTACAGGGAGTCAAGTGCGCTACACCTTC	TRBJ1-2	NA	NA	TRBV5-6
CASSPGTNLNEKLFF	TGCGCCAGCAGCCCCGGGACAAACCTCAATGAAAAACTGTTTTTT	TRBJ1-4	many	NA	TRBV5-1
CASSQGAVNNQPQHF	TGTGCCAGCAGCCAGGGGGCGGTAAACAATCAGCCCCAGCATTTT	TRBJ1-5	NA	TRBD1	TRBV7-2
CASSPRQGNTEAFF	TGTGCCAGCAGCCCCCGACAGGGTAACACTGAAGCTTTCTTT	TRBJ1-1	once	TRBD1	TRBV5-6
CASSRRAGSLSNEQFF	TGCGCCAGCAGCAGGCGAGCGGGGTCCTTAAGCAATGAGCAGTTCTTC	TRBJ2-1	NA	TRBD2	TRBV10-1
CASRTGLAGRNEQFF	TGTGCCAGCAGAACGGGTCTAGCGGGCCGGAATGAGCAGTTCTTC	TRBJ2-1	NA	TRBD2	TRBV6-5
CASSPGALSRNQPQHF	TGTGCCAGCAGCCCTGGAGCCTTGTCTCGCAATCAGCCCCAGCATTTT	TRBJ1-5	NA	NA	TRBV4-2
CASSLVGQIDTQYF	TGTGCCAGCAGTTTAGTGGGGCAAATAGATACGCAGTATTTT	TRBJ2-3	NA	NA	TRBV28
CASSHPREGPSYEQYF	TGCGCCAGCAGCCACCCTAGAGAAGGCCCCTCCTACGAGCAGTACTTC	TRBJ2-7	NA	NA	TRBV4-1
CASSSISAYNQPQHF	TGTGCCAGCAGCTCCATTAGTGCCTACAATCAGCCCCAGCATTTT	TRBJ1-5	NA	NA	TRBV7-8
CASSLAGTYEQYF	TGTGCCAGCTCACTGGCAGGGACCTACGAGCAGTACTTC	TRBJ2-7	NA	NA	TRBV18
CASSKQGGLRNTIYF	TGTGCCAGCAGCAAACAGGGCGGATTGCGAAACACCATATATTTT	TRBJ1-3	NA	NA	TRBV7-8
CASSLGASGRSYEQYF	TGTGCCAGCAGCTTGGGGGCTAGCGGGCGCTCCTACGAGCAGTACTTC	TRBJ2-7	NA	TRBD2	TRBV5-4
CSAQTGTSGSTEQFF	TGCAGCGCCCAAACCGGGACTAGCGGGAGTACTGAGCAGTTCTTC	TRBJ2-1	NA	TRBD2	TRBV29-1
CASSPLPGTSGTYTQYF	TGTGCCAGCAGCCCGCTCCCCGGGACTAGCGGGACCTATACGCAGTATTTT	TRBJ2-3	NA	TRBD2	TRBV14
CASSLTPGLMNTEAFF	TGTGCCAGTAGTCTAACCCCGGGACTCATGAACACTGAAGCTTTCTTT	TRBJ1-1	NA	NA	TRBV19
CATSRDGGPFEAFF	TGTGCCACCAGCAGAGACGGGGGGCCCTTTGAAGCTTTCTTT	TRBJ1-1	NA	NA	TRBV15
CASSDRGMETQYF	TGTGCCAGCAGCGATAGGGGTATGGAGACCCAGTACTTC	TRBJ2-5	NA	NA	TRBV9
CASSQAGPSGTQETQYF	TGTGCCAGCAGCCAAGCCGGCCCTAGCGGGACTCAAGAGACCCAGTACTTC	TRBJ2-5	NA	TRBD2	TRBV4-2
CASSSDRSSYNSPLHF	TGTGCCAGCAGCTCGGACAGAAGCTCCTATAATTCACCCCTCCACTTT	TRBJ1-6	NA	NA	TRBV11-2
CASSLGQGHTGELFF	TGCGCCAGCAGTCTGGGACAGGGACACACCGGGGAGCTGTTTTTT	TRBJ2-2	NA	TRBD1	TRBV10-1